In its sample, the clone carrying this T cell receptor beta chain was seen a few times. The sample is drawn from a study of T-cell reconstitution after alpha-beta-depleted transplantation in children. TCRbeta library preparation incorporated unique molecular identifiers. TCRdb used MiXCR to reprocess the PCR reads, holding one entry per CDR3 protein. Of more than 300,000 distinct CDR3 sequences listed, about 16% were seen once; the top ten hold around two fifths. Germline CDR1 reads MNHEY; CDR2 reads SMNVEV (reference sequence). CDR3 size: 13 residues. V gave up 3 bases and J gave up 5 bases, with 11 bases separating them.

This specimen consisted of PBMCs, mostly from graft donor cells, obtained 360 days after TCRalphabeta/CD19-depleted stem cell transplant. The V and J genes are TRBV27 and TRBJ2-7; D is uncertain. This clonotype was obtained from a male patient between 2 and 10 years old who had a stem cell transplant for acute lymphoblastic leukemia, so the T cells may come from the graft donor. CDR3 bases: TGTGCCAGCAGTTTGGGCCCGGGCCACGAGCAGTACTTC. It is translated as CASSLGPGHEQYF.